The 5 T cell receptor beta chains in this list originate from one sample, sequenced in a study of intratumoral heterogeneity in liver cancer. Sequenced by immunoSEQ multiplex PCR; TCRdb stores in-frame clones only, minus some. The data hold about 20,000 clones, with around 73% observed a single time. The source material was tumor-adjacent normal tissue, sampled before any cancer treatment. The receptor source for this set is a woman aged 70 to 79 with hepatocellular carcinoma.

The chain has TRBV7-2 and TRBJ2-1, with 13 bases identical to TRBD2. Germline CDR1 SGHTA, CDR2 FQGNSA. The CDR3 has 18 residues. After removal of 5 bases from V and 0 bases from J, the junction contained 7 bases not matched to a gene. The CDR3 DNA follows: TGTGCCAGCAGCCCGACTAGCGGGAGGTCGAGCTCCTACAATGAGCAGTTCTTC. Its protein product is CASSPTSGRSSSYNEQFF.

The chain has TRBV7-9 and TRBJ2-1; TRBD1 aligns across 7 bases. The CDR3 extends over 13 amino acids. Germline CDR1 reads SEHNR; CDR2 reads FQNEAQ (reference sequence). The V and J ends lost 5 bases and 6 bases, in that order; junction bases with no gene match: 4. CDR3 bases: TGTGCCAGCAGCAAAGACAGGGTCAATGAGCAGTTCTTC. Translating it yields CASSKDRVNEQFF.

This rearrangement joins TRBV5-6 to TRBJ2-7; D possibly corresponds to TRBD2 (7 bases). This CDR3 contains 14 residues. Trimming removed 7 bases from V and 5 bases from J, with 19 bases in between. Germline lookup yields CDR1 SGHDT and CDR2 YYEEEE. The CDR3 bases are TGTGCCAGCCAATTTTATCGGGGGGCAAACGAGCAGTACTTC. Its protein product is CASQFYRGANEQYF.

The rearrangement joins TRBV3-1 (or the pseudogene TRBV3-2) to TRBJ2-7; the D gene could be TRBD1 or TRBD2 (6 bases each). Germline CDR1 is LGHDT and CDR2 is YNNKEL (reference sequence). The CDR3 totals 15 residues. V was pared by 1 base and J by 4 bases, with 14 bases between. The CDR3 DNA reads as TGTGCCAGCAGCCAAGTCGAGGGGGGACGGTACGAGCAGTACTTC. It codes for CASSQVEGGRYEQYF.

The rearrangement joins TRBV5-1 to TRBJ2-2, with 8 positions matching TRBD1. Looked up from germline, CDR1 is SGHRS and CDR2 is YFSETQ. The CDR3 runs 15 residues. The V gene end was trimmed by 6 bases and the J gene end by 5 bases; junction bases not matched to a gene: 9. DNA for the CDR3: TGCGCCAGCATCCCAGGGGGCGAGTATACCGGGGAGCTGTTTTTT. Protein product: CASIPGGEYTGELFF.